The TCR beta chain described here comes from a study of blood T cell repertoires in COVID-19. The CDR3 contains 14 residues. CDR1 and CDR2 (germline): MGHRA, YSYEKL. Deletions cut 0 bases from V and 8 bases from J, with 11 bases between. Assay: immunoSEQ multiplex PCR; the TCRdb copy retains only in-frame clones and omits some. The sample records roughly 200,000 clones, around 90% being singletons. This receptor was obtained from a man between 45 and 60 years old with acute or convalescent COVID-19. V gene TRBV4-1 combines with J gene TRBJ1-5; D might be TRBD1 (5 bases). Sequencing was carried out using peripheral blood. CDR3 protein: CASSQEGGMEPQHF. The CDR3 DNA reads as TGCGCCAGCAGCCAAGAGGGGGGAATGGAGCCCCAGCATTTT.